One and the same sample provided the 26 T cell receptor beta chains below, sequenced in a study of shared clonotypes between healthy human individuals. As defined, naive CD8 cells were CD45RO-negative and positively selected for CCR7, with terminally differentiated effector memory CD45RA+ cells excluded. The data were produced by immunoSEQ multiplex PCR, yet TCRdb's version contains in-frame clones alone and is incomplete. The profile covers millions of clones, with roughly 91% appearing a single time and roughly 1.7% taken by the ten largest. The sequencing input was naive CD8+ T cells from PBMCs. The receptors shown here come from a young man in good health. Some clones in this sample may be carry-over from other donors' samples.

This chain links TRBV28 with TRBJ2-6, with D unclear. Germline V CDR1 and CDR2: MDHEN, SYDVKM. This CDR3 comprises 14 residues. V lost 1 base and J 4 bases, leaving 5 bases between the germline ends. The CDR3 DNA follows: TGTGCCAGCAGTTTATACGTCGGGGCCAACGTCCTGACTTTC. This translates into CASSLYVGANVLTF.

The chain uses TRBV18 and TRBJ2-7; D might be TRBD1 (5 bases). Germline values: CDR1 KGHSH, CDR2 LQKENI. The CDR3 contains 14 residues. The V end lost 6 bases, the J end lost 6 bases, and 18 bases lay between the germline ends. The CDR3, as DNA: TGTGCCAGCTCCTCCCTATATTCAGGGATCGAGCAGTACTTC. This sequence encodes CASSSLYSGIEQYF.

The rearrangement links TRBV28 to TRBJ1-1; D may be TRBD1 (5 bases). Deletions cut 11 bases from V and 5 bases from J, with 12 bases between. The V gene's germline CDR1 is MDHEN and CDR2 SYDVKM. The CDR3 consists of 11 residues. The CDR3 sequence is CAYQRGTEAFF. CDR3 DNA: TGTGCCTACCAGAGGGGAACTGAAGCTTTCTTT.

The chain links TRBV30 to TRBJ2-1; D is uncertain. The length of the CDR3 is 16 residues. Germline V gene lookup returns CDR1 GTSNPN and CDR2 SVGIG (reference sequence). Trimming shortened V by 2 bases and J by 3 bases, and 17 bases separated the two germline ends. The CDR3 loop reads CAWSTEGAVGYNEQFF. CDR3 sequence (DNA): TGTGCCTGGAGTACGGAAGGAGCAGTCGGCTACAATGAGCAGTTCTTC.

The chain is built from TRBV4-1 and TRBJ1-3, with D maybe TRBD1 (5 bases). With 1 base removed from V and 7 bases from J, the gap between germline ends came to 17 bases. The V gene's germline CDR1 is MGHRA and CDR2 YSYEKL. CDR3 length: 16 residues. The CDR3 nucleotides read TGCGCCAGCAGCCAAGTTGAGGGACCTCCCTGGAACACCATATATTTT. Its protein product is CASSQVEGPPWNTIYF.

A single count supports this clone. The genes are TRBV4-1 and TRBJ1-5; D perhaps matches TRBD1 (5 bases). V gave up 2 bases and J gave up 1 base, with 21 bases separating them. CDR1 is MGHRA and CDR2 is YSYEKL in the germline V gene. This CDR3 has 19 amino acids. CDR3 bases: TGCGCCAGCAGCCAACGAGAGGTTATCGAGGGGTTGAGCAATCAGCCCCAGCATTTT. Amino acids: CASSQREVIEGLSNQPQHF.

The rearrangement joins TRBV19 to TRBJ2-7; 8 bases are a match to TRBD2. The V gene end was trimmed by 3 bases and the J gene end by 5 bases; junction bases not matched to a gene: 6. There are 14 residues in the CDR3. Germline CDR1 reads LNHDA; CDR2 reads SQIVND (reference sequence). The CDR3 region is CASSMARGGDEQYF. The CDR3 bases are TGTGCCAGTAGTATGGCCCGGGGGGGTGACGAGCAGTACTTC.

The chain employs TRBV6-1 and TRBJ1-1; D uncertain. The CDR3 contains 15 residues. V lost 1 base and J lost 3, with 12 bases in between. Germline V CDR1 and CDR2: MNHNS, SASEGT. This CDR3 reads CASSEGGFGDTEAFF. In DNA form, the CDR3 reads TGTGCCAGCAGTGAAGGGGGTTTCGGTGACACTGAAGCTTTCTTT.

The gene calls are TRBV11-2 and TRBJ1-4, with D perhaps TRBD1 (5 bases). In germline, CDR1 is SGHAT, CDR2 FQNNGV. The length of the CDR3 is 15 residues. Trimming pared 4 bases from V and 3 bases from J, leaving 12 bases between. The CDR3 region has the DNA TGTGCCAGCAGCTCCCGGGGACCGGCTAATGAAAAACTGTTTTTT. It yields the protein CASSSRGPANEKLFF.

This clone was observed once. This chain connects TRBV7-2 to TRBJ2-3; 10 bases agree with TRBD1. Looked up from germline, CDR1 is SGHTA and CDR2 is FQGNSA. Trimming at V came to 5 bases and at J to 1 base, leaving 15 bases not matched to a gene. The CDR3 sequence is 19 residues long. The CDR3 protein is CASSPQGTGALWGTDTQYF. DNA for the CDR3: TGTGCCAGCAGCCCACAGGGGACAGGGGCCCTTTGGGGCACAGATACGCAGTATTTT.

The chain uses TRBV5-6 and TRBJ2-7, with unresolved D. The CDR3 runs 13 residues. Germline V gene data show CDR1 as SGHDT and CDR2 as YYEEEE. Trimming removed 0 bases from V and 1 base from J, with 5 bases in between. The CDR3 bases are TGTGCCAGCAGCTTGGGTAAGTCCTACGAGCAGTACTTC. Translating gives CASSLGKSYEQYF.

The gene calls are TRBV5-1 and TRBJ2-7; 7 bases are shared with TRBD1. The CDR3 runs to 17 residues. Germline values: CDR1 SGHRS, CDR2 YFSETQ. J gave up 3 bases and V 7 bases, and 19 bases lay outside the gene matches. DNA of the CDR3: TGCGCCAGCGGATTTTGGAACACGCGACAGGGCGGCTACGAGCAGTACTTC. Translated, it gives CASGFWNTRQGGYEQYF.

V usage is TRBV4-1 and J usage is TRBJ2-7; tentative D call: TRBD1 (6 bases). Germline CDR1 MGHRA, CDR2 YSYEKL. This CDR3 comprises 14 residues. The V gene lost 0 bases and the J gene lost 4 bases, with 10 bases spanning the gap. As DNA, the CDR3 is TGCGCCAGCAGCCAAGAGGGGACAAAATACGAGCAGTACTTC. Its protein is CASSQEGTKYEQYF.

The chain uses TRBV4-1 and TRBJ1-2; D is unclear. The CDR3 consists of 16 residues. Germline V lookup: CDR1 MGHRA, CDR2 YSYEKL. V lost 4 bases, J lost 4 bases, and 19 bases lay in between. The CDR3 nucleotides are TGCGCCAGCAGCCCCGGTTTATCCCTTACCGTCTATGGCTACACCTTC. Protein: CASSPGLSLTVYGYTF.

This clone was seen just once. The J gene is TRBJ1-6, the V gene TRBV2, with D unresolved. The CDR3 loop spans 16 amino acids. The germline V and J ends were trimmed by 2 bases and 7 bases, with 15 bases remaining between them. Germline lookup yields CDR1 SNHLY and CDR2 FYNNEI. CDR3 sequence (DNA): TGTGCCAGCAGTGAACGCGGTCGGCAAGTGAATTCACCCCTCCACTTT. Its protein is CASSERGRQVNSPLHF.

V is TRBV2 and J is TRBJ1-1, with D hard to call. Trimming pared 6 bases from V and 0 bases from J, leaving 14 bases between. This CDR3 is built from 15 residues. Looked up from germline, CDR1 is SNHLY and CDR2 is FYNNEI. The CDR3 DNA follows: TGTGCCAGCAGCGATGGAGAACAAATGAACACTGAAGCTTTCTTT. This codes for CASSDGEQMNTEAFF.

The J gene is TRBJ2-1, the V gene TRBV5-1, with TRBD1 matching over 9 bases. This CDR3 comprises 15 residues. V trimming: 4 bases; J trimming: 5 bases; junction bases outside the gene matches: 7. Germline lookup yields CDR1 SGHRS and CDR2 YFSETQ. The CDR3 region is CASSDRGRMDNEQFF. In nucleotides, the CDR3 is TGCGCCAGCAGCGACAGGGGGAGAATGGACAATGAGCAGTTCTTC.

V is TRBV28 and J is TRBJ1-2, with a weak D call TRBD1 (5 bases). This CDR3 comprises 15 residues. Per the germline V gene, CDR1 is MDHEN and CDR2 is SYDVKM. V was shortened by 3 bases and J by 8 bases, with 19 bases between the two germline ends. This CDR3 reads CASSFIRGSRLGYTF. In nucleotides, the CDR3 is TGTGCCAGCAGTTTCATTCGGGGGTCAAGACTCGGCTACACCTTC.

The chain combines TRBV19 with TRBJ2-1; the D gene is possibly TRBD2 (6 bases). Trimming cost V 3 bases and J 2 bases, with 14 bases left between them. The germline gives CDR1 LNHDA, CDR2 SQIVND (reference sequence). The CDR3 consists of 16 residues. DNA for the CDR3: TGTGCCAGTAGTATTTTTGGGCCGGGAGCCTACAATGAGCAGTTCTTC. It translates to CASSIFGPGAYNEQFF.

The V gene is TRBV10-2, the J gene TRBJ2-2, with a weak D call TRBD2 (5 bases). The germline V and J ends were trimmed by 4 bases and 0 bases, with 9 bases remaining between them. The CDR3 length is 15 residues. Germline CDR1 and CDR2: WSHSY and SAAADI. The DNA of the CDR3 is TGCGCCAGCAGTGCGACTAACGCGAACACCGGGGAGCTGTTTTTT. Its protein product is CASSATNANTGELFF.

The chain has TRBV18 and TRBJ2-4, with D uncertain. CDR1 and CDR2 from the germline V gene are KGHSH and LQKENI. V dropped 0 bases and J dropped 3 bases, with 9 bases sitting between them. This CDR3 region has 15 residues. The CDR3 sequence is CASSPPEALKNIQYF. The CDR3 DNA reads as TGTGCCAGCTCACCACCCGAGGCACTCAAAAACATTCAGTACTTC.

This clone was seen just once. The chain uses TRBV7-6 and TRBJ1-5; D unresolved. The CDR3 contains 14 residues. Germline CDR1 reads SGHVS; CDR2 reads FNYEAQ. The V and J ends lost 5 bases and 7 bases respectively, with 15 bases between them. The CDR3 is CASSLGVGSQPQHF. The CDR3 DNA reads as TGTGCCAGCAGCCTCGGGGTGGGGTCCCAGCCCCAGCATTTT.

This clone was counted once. This same CDR3 is encoded by further DNA sequences in the sample. The chain employs TRBV6-1 and TRBJ2-7; 7 bases match TRBD1. From germline, CDR1 is MNHNS and CDR2 SASEGT. With V trimmed by 6 bases and J by 4 bases, 3 bases remained unmatched. CDR3 length: 12 residues. The CDR3 here is CASRTGRYEQYF. In DNA, the CDR3 is TGTGCCAGCAGGACAGGGCGGTACGAGCAGTACTTC.

The rearrangement uses TRBV18 and TRBJ2-1, with a weak D call TRBD2 (5 bases). Between the trimmed V and J ends, which lost 3 bases and 0 bases, there was a span of 12 bases. The length of the CDR3 is 16 residues. Germline assignment: CDR1 KGHSH and CDR2 LQKENI. Written as DNA, the CDR3 is TGTGCCAGCTCACCCGACGGCCGGGACTCCTACAATGAGCAGTTCTTC. Translated: CASSPDGRDSYNEQFF.

A single count supports this clone. V gene TRBV29-1 combines with J gene TRBJ1-2; D possibly corresponds to TRBD1 (6 bases). The CDR3 sequence is 13 residues long. The germline V gene has CDR1 SQVTM and CDR2 ANQGSEA. The ends were cut back, 5 bases at V and 5 bases at J, with 15 bases in the middle. The CDR3: CSVPADRYYGYTF. The CDR3, as DNA: TGCAGCGTTCCCGCTGACAGGTATTATGGCTACACCTTC.

This chain links TRBV6-4 with TRBJ2-1, with 8 bases identical to TRBD1. Unmatched junction bases numbered 5, after V lost 3 bases and J lost 4 bases. The CDR3 loop spans 15 amino acids. Germline loops: CDR1 MRHNA, CDR2 SNTAGT. The CDR3 is CASSELGQGYNEQFF. For the CDR3, the DNA is TGTGCCAGCAGTGAGTTAGGACAGGGTTACAATGAGCAGTTCTTC.